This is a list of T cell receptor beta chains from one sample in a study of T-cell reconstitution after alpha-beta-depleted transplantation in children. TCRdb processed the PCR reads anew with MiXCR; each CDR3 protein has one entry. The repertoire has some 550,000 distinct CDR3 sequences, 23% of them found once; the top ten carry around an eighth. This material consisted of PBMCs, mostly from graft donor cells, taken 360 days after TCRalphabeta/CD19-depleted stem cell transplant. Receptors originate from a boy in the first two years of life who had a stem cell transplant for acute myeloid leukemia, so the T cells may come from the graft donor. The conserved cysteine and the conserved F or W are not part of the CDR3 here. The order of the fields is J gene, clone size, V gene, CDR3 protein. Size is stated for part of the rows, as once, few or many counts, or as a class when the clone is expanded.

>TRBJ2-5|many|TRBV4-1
ASSRLGQGEQETQY
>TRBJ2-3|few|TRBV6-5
ASSYRATSTDTQY
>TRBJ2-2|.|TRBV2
ASSVALDGTGELF
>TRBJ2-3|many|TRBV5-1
ASSSGLAVDTQY
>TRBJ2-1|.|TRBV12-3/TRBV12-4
ASRGRFGPFEGVDEQF
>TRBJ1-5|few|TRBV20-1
SASMGRPYSNQPQH
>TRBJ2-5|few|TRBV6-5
ASSYAPGVVETQY
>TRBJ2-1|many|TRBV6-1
ASREGGGRRWDEQF
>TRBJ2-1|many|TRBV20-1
SGMTARSYNEQF
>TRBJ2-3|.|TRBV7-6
ASSVKTSGLTDTQY
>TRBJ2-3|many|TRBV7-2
ASNNEDTQY
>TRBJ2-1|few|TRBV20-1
NPGLVYEQF
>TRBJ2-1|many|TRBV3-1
ASSQVGPLNEQF
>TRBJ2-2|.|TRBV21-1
ASSKQDCYGELF
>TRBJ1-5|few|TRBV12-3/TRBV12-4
ASSLEVQPQH
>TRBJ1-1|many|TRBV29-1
SVDPRGLNTEAF
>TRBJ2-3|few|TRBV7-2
ASSSLGALTDTQY